This T cell receptor beta chain appears in the sequencing data of a study of blood T cells in healthy people across ages. It was with a sample-barcoded 5' primer and a J-beta primer mix that a second PCR of roughly 7 to 12 cycles was run. TCRdb analysed the 5' RACE reads with MiXCR anew, one entry per CDR3 protein. The sample lists 1.5 million to 2 million distinct CDR3 sequences; about 50% were seen once. This clonotype was sampled from a woman between 40 and 55 years old in good health. The sequencing sample was made of blood.

CDR3 bases: TGTGCCAGCAGGGGGACAGGGGCCCCCTCTGGGGCCAACGTCCTGACTTTC. This translates into CASRGTGAPSGANVLTF. The chain combines TRBV6-1 with TRBJ2-6, with 10 nucleotides matching TRBD1. The trim removed 6 bases at V and 0 bases at J, leaving 5 bases unmatched. From germline, CDR1 is MNHNS and CDR2 SASEGT. The CDR3 loop spans 17 amino acids.